What follows are 23 T cell receptor beta chains derived from one specimen sequenced in a study of long-term antiretroviral therapy in people with HIV. An immunoSEQ assay, version v3.0, was performed at survey level. This table comes from immunoSEQ multiplex PCR, and its TCRdb copy is limited to in-frame clones, with some not included. The repertoire consists of 30,000 or so clones, with over 90% occurring once and the leading ten covering 10% to 13%. Specimen: unsorted PBMCs, collected 6.2 years after starting antiretroviral therapy. These receptors all come from a man in his forties or fifties with HIV.

The chain uses TRBV27 and TRBJ1-4; the D gene is possibly TRBD1 (5 bases). Trimming removed 2 bases at V and 7 bases at J, with 17 bases between. Per germline, CDR1 MNHEY and CDR2 SMNVEV (reference sequence). CDR3 size: 16 residues. The CDR3 nucleotides read TGTGCCAGCAGTTTAAGGGGCCAGCGTGGAGGTGAAAAACTGTTTTTT. This sequence encodes CASSLRGQRGGEKLFF.

The chain employs TRBV7-2 and TRBJ2-1, with a weak D call TRBD2 (5 bases). Deletions cut 5 bases from V and 6 bases from J, with 20 bases between. From germline, CDR1 is SGHTA and CDR2 FQGNSA. This CDR3 has 16 residues. CDR3 DNA: TGTGCCAGCAGCCTAGAGTGGTCTAGCCTACTCAATGAGCAGTTCTTC. This sequence encodes CASSLEWSSLLNEQFF. The full variable domain, rest sourced from reference TRBV7-2 and TRBJ2-1, is GAGVSQSPSNKVTEKGKDVELRCDPISGHTALYWYRQSLGQGLEFLIYFQGNSAPDKSGLPSDRFSAERTGGSVSTLTIQRTQQEDSAVYLCASSLEWSSLLNEQFFGPGTRLTVL.

The genes are TRBV11-2 and TRBJ2-7; D unclear. Germline CDR1 SGHAT, CDR2 FQNNGV. V lost 5 bases and J 4 bases, leaving 18 bases between the germline ends. The CDR3 consists of 15 residues. CDR3 sequence (DNA): TGTGCCAGCAGCCCCCGACCCCTCCAAGAGTACGAGCAGTACTTC. Translating it yields CASSPRPLQEYEQYF.

Relative to its sample, this clone is large (0.1 to 1%). This chain links TRBV27 with TRBJ1-5; D is uncertain. The CDR3 is 16 residues long. Germline-derived CDR1 and CDR2 are MNHEY and SMNVEV (reference sequence). V was clipped by 2 bases and J by 2 bases, with 13 bases between them. The CDR3, as DNA: TGTGCCAGCAGTTTACGGGATCCTGTGGGCAATCAGCCCCAGCATTTT. Amino acid sequence: CASSLRDPVGNQPQHF.

V and J are TRBV11-3 and TRBJ2-3, with a weak D call TRBD2 (5 bases). This CDR3 spans 15 amino acids. V dropped 1 base and J dropped 2 bases, with 10 bases sitting between them. Looked up from germline, CDR1 is SGHNT and CDR2 is YENEEA. The CDR3 DNA follows: TGTGCCAGCAGCTTAGTAGGACTCCCCACAGATACGCAGTATTTT. Translation gives CASSLVGLPTDTQYF.

The chain uses TRBV5-5 and TRBJ1-1; D gene unclear. The germline V and J ends were trimmed by 1 base and 3 bases, with 16 bases remaining between them. Germline CDR1 reads SGHKS; CDR2 reads YYEKEE (reference sequence). The CDR3 contains 16 residues. The CDR3, as DNA: TGTGCCAGCAGCTTGTTAACTTACGCGCAGGACACTGAAGCTTTCTTT. Amino acid sequence: CASSLLTYAQDTEAFF.

This chain links TRBV6-6 with TRBJ2-5, with unresolved D. The germline V and J ends were trimmed by 6 bases and 6 bases, with 17 bases remaining between them. CDR1 MNHNY and CDR2 SVGAGI come from the germline V gene (reference sequence). The CDR3 totals 14 residues. The DNA for the CDR3 is TGTGCCAGCAGCCCGGACCCGTCCCGGAAGACCCAGTACTTC. The encoded protein is CASSPDPSRKTQYF.

The chain employs TRBV9 and TRBJ1-2; TRBD1 is a possible D gene (6 bases). The CDR3 spans 16 residues. Trimming removed 0 bases at V and 8 bases at J, with 20 bases between. CDR1 is SGDLS and CDR2 is YYNGEE in the germline V gene. Written as DNA, the CDR3 is TGTGCCAGCAGCGTAGCCCCCTCTACAGGGAGGGACGGCTACACCTTC. Translation: CASSVAPSTGRDGYTF. The full variable domain, rest sourced from reference TRBV9 and TRBJ1-2, is DSGVTQTPKHLITATGQRVTLRCSPRSGDLSVYWYQQSLDQGLQFLIQYYNGEERAKGNILERFSAQQFPDLHSELNLSSLELGDSALYFCASSVAPSTGRDGYTFGSGTRLTVV.

V and J are TRBV19 and TRBJ2-6, with D perhaps being TRBD1 or TRBD2 (5 bases each). V was cut by 5 bases and J by 0 bases, with 17 bases left in between. This CDR3 region has 18 residues. Germline V gene lookup returns CDR1 LNHDA and CDR2 SQIVND (reference sequence). The CDR3 protein is CASSVDGTLTSGANVLTF. CDR3 sequence (DNA): TGTGCCAGTAGTGTCGATGGGACCCTCACCTCTGGGGCCAACGTCCTGACTTTC.

V usage is TRBV12-5 and J usage is TRBJ1-2; D unresolved. CDR3 length: 12 amino acids. Germline CDR1 reads LGHNT; CDR2 reads FRNRAP. Trimming removed 6 bases from V and 2 bases from J, with 7 bases in between. CDR3 DNA: TGTGCTAGTGGCCAGTTCAACTATGGCTACACCTTC. Its translation is CASGQFNYGYTF.

The rearrangement uses TRBV28 and TRBJ2-1; D uncertain. The CDR3 totals 14 residues. Germline CDR1 MDHEN, CDR2 SYDVKM. V was trimmed by 2 bases and J by 3 bases, leaving 8 bases between them. The CDR3 DNA reads as TGTGCCAGCAGTTTAGTTGGCAGCTACAATGAGCAGTTCTTC. Translated, it gives CASSLVGSYNEQFF. Complete variable domain (other parts from reference TRBV28 and TRBJ2-1): DVKVTQSSRYLVKRTGEKVFLECVQDMDHENMFWYRQDPGLGLRLIYFSYDVKMKEKGDIPEGYSVSREKKERFSLILESASTNQTSMYLCASSLVGSYNEQFFGPGTRLTVL.

The chain recombines TRBV7-6 with TRBJ2-1; weak D call: TRBD2 (6 bases). V gave up 4 bases and J gave up 0 bases, with 10 bases separating them. Germline-derived CDR1 and CDR2 are SGHVS and FNYEAQ. The CDR3 runs 15 residues. Here the CDR3 DNA reads TGTGCCAGCAGCTCCCGGGGGAGCTCCTACAATGAGCAGTTCTTC. Its protein product is CASSSRGSSYNEQFF. Complete variable domain (other parts from reference TRBV7-6 and TRBJ2-1): GAGVSQSPRYKVTKRGQDVALRCDPISGHVSLYWYRQALGQGPEFLTYFNYEAQQDKSGLPNDRFSAERPEGSISTLTIQRTEQRDSAMYRCASSSRGSSYNEQFFGPGTRLTVL.

On this clone: Other DNA sequences within the sample encode an identical CDR3. V usage is TRBV9 and J usage is TRBJ1-2, with 7 nucleotides matching TRBD1. V lost 4 bases and J lost 2; bases outside the gene matches: 5. CDR1 and CDR2 from the germline V gene are SGDLS and YYNGEE. This CDR3 is 14 amino acids long. This CDR3 reads CASSRQGINYGYTF. The CDR3 coding sequence is TGTGCCAGCAGCCGACAGGGCATCAACTATGGCTACACCTTC.

This sequence joins TRBV10-1 and TRBJ1-2; 7 bases line up with TRBD1. Germline lookup yields CDR1 WNHNN and CDR2 SYGVQD (reference sequence). This CDR3 has 13 amino acids. With 6 bases clipped from V and 4 bases from J, the junction kept 5 bases outside the gene matches. The CDR3 sequence: CASRGDSFYGYTF. The CDR3 DNA reads as TGCGCCAGCAGAGGGGACAGCTTCTATGGCTACACCTTC.

The chain links TRBV5-6 to TRBJ2-3; 11 bases line up with TRBD1. With V trimmed by 4 bases and J by 0 bases, 7 bases remained unmatched. Germline CDR1 is SGHDT and CDR2 is YYEEEE. CDR3 length equals 17 residues. CDR3 region: CASSPDRGQGSTDTQYF. In DNA, the CDR3 is TGTGCCAGCAGCCCGGACAGGGGGCAAGGAAGCACAGATACGCAGTATTTT.

This chain connects TRBV6-4 to TRBJ2-3, with D perhaps TRBD2 (5 bases). The CDR3 length is 16 residues. V lost 0 bases and J lost 2, with 12 bases in between. Germline V gene lookup returns CDR1 MRHNA and CDR2 SNTAGT. As DNA, the CDR3 is TGTGCCAGCAGTGACTCGTTAGCGTCCCCCACAGATACGCAGTATTTT. Translation gives CASSDSLASPTDTQYF.

This chain uses TRBV19 with TRBJ2-1; D perhaps matches TRBD1 (6 bases). This CDR3 has 15 residues. The V gene lost 0 bases and the J gene lost 3 bases, with 9 bases spanning the gap. Germline V gives CDR1 LNHDA, CDR2 SQIVND (reference sequence). The CDR3 reads CASSIEQGIYNEQFF. Here the CDR3 DNA reads TGTGCCAGTAGTATAGAACAGGGTATCTACAATGAGCAGTTCTTC.

The V and J genes are TRBV10-3 and TRBJ1-1; D gene unclear. This CDR3 has 11 amino acids. With 10 bases removed from V and 2 bases from J, the gap between germline ends came to 8 bases. Germline V gene sequence: CDR1 ENHRY, CDR2 SYGVKD. The CDR3 DNA reads as TGTGCCACCCAAGGTAACACTGAAGCTTTCTTT. Its translation: CATQGNTEAFF.

In DNA, the CDR3 is TGCGCCAGCAGTGAGTCCTGGGGATTGGAAGAGACCCAGTACTTC. This translates into CASSESWGLEETQYF. V and J are TRBV10-2 and TRBJ2-5; D is unresolved. The CDR3 sequence is 15 residues long. Germline V gene sequence: CDR1 WSHSY, CDR2 SAAADI. V shed 0 bases and J shed 3 bases, with 11 bases lying between them.

The V gene is TRBV7-6, the J gene TRBJ1-2, with 10 bases lining up with TRBD1. J was trimmed by 3 bases and V by 1 base; bases with no gene match: 11. The CDR3 runs 18 residues. Germline assignment: CDR1 SGHVS and CDR2 FNYEAQ. In nucleotides, the CDR3 is TGTGCCAGCAGCTTAGGTCGTATCCGACAGGGGGCGGACTATGGCTACACCTTC. It encodes CASSLGRIRQGADYGYTF.

The CDR3 spells CASSLGTGGAYEQYF. As DNA, the CDR3 is TGTGCCAGCAGCTTAGGGACAGGGGGCGCCTACGAGCAGTACTTC. The chain joins TRBV11-2 to TRBJ2-7, with 11 positions matching TRBD1. The trim removed 1 base at V and 2 bases at J, leaving 1 base unmatched. The germline gives CDR1 SGHAT, CDR2 FQNNGV. This CDR3 has 15 residues.

This clone has only one observation. V gene TRBV10-2 combines with J gene TRBJ2-5, with D possibly matching TRBD2 (7 bases). CDR1 is WSHSY and CDR2 is SAAADI in the germline V gene. The CDR3 loop spans 16 amino acids. V was cut by 5 bases and J by 2 bases, with 18 bases left in between. The CDR3 bases are TGCGCCAGCAGTCGGGTGGGGGGGGCCCAGCAAGAGACCCAGTACTTC. This gives the protein CASSRVGGAQQETQYF.

This rearrangement joins TRBV11-2 to TRBJ1-5; no reliable D call. The CDR3 runs 15 residues. In germline, CDR1 is SGHAT, CDR2 FQNNGV. V gave up 1 base and J gave up 2 bases, with 9 bases separating them. The CDR3 DNA sequence: TGTGCCAGCAGCTTAGGGGTAACGGGCAATCAGCCCCAGCATTTT. It specifies CASSLGVTGNQPQHF. Supplemented by reference TRBV11-2 and TRBJ1-5, the full variable domain reads EAGVAQSPRYKIIEKRQSVAFWCNPISGHATLYWYQQILGQGPKLLIQFQNNGVVDDSQLPKDRFSAERLKGVDSTLKIQPAKLEDSAVYLCASSLGVTGNQPQHFGDGTRLSIL.